Below are 6 T cell receptor beta chains sequenced from a single sample in a study of prognosis after radiotherapy for stage I lung cancer. With two-round multiplex PCR, TCR beta CDR3 sequences were amplified from genomic DNA. During first-round PCR, primers specific to each TRBV and TRBJ gene were used. TCRdb reanalysed the multiplex PCR reads using MiXCR and keeps one entry per CDR3 protein. The sample lists fewer than 40,000 distinct CDR3 sequences; under 35% were seen once. The source was PBMCs, collected before or after stereotactic body radiation therapy (not recorded which). The receptors shown here come from a donor over 45 with non-small cell lung cancer.

The V gene is TRBV6-2 or TRBV6-3, the J gene TRBJ2-7; D gene ambiguous. Germline assignment: CDR1 MNHEY and CDR2 SVGEGT. V was clipped by 7 bases and J by 3 bases, with 19 bases between them. The CDR3 extends over 15 amino acids. Written as DNA, the CDR3 is TGTGCCAGCATTGAATACGGTAGACCTTACTACGAGCAGTACTTC. Residues: CASIEYGRPYYEQYF.

This clonotype has ten or more counts. The V and J genes are TRBV7-9 and TRBJ2-1; D gene uncertain. Deletions cut 5 bases from V and 3 bases from J, with 20 bases between. CDR1 is SEHNR and CDR2 is FQNEAQ in the germline V gene (reference sequence). The CDR3 has 17 residues. CDR3 DNA: TGTGCCAGCAGCCCCGGTGGCCACCCGCCCATCTACAATGAGCAGTTCTTC. Protein sequence: CASSPGGHPPIYNEQFF.

The J gene is TRBJ2-7, the V gene TRBV19; 7 bases line up with TRBD2. V lost 9 bases, J lost 3 bases, and 17 bases stayed unmatched. CDR1 is LNHDA, CDR2 SQIVND, per germline (reference sequence). This CDR3 contains 16 residues. The CDR3 nucleotides are TGTGCCAGCAGCCAATATGGAACTAGCGATGACTACGAGCAGTACTTC. Its protein is CASSQYGTSDDYEQYF.

For this clonotype: Just one base apart from a much larger clone, this may be a read error. This chain uses TRBV10-3 with TRBJ2-7; D is tentatively TRBD1 or TRBD2 (5 bases each). The CDR3 is 13 residues long. V lost 11 bases, J lost 2 bases, and 16 bases lay in between. CDR1 is ENHRY, CDR2 SYGVKD, per germline. In DNA, the CDR3 is TGTGCCGCTACCGGGACCGAGGCCTACGAGCAGTACTTC. Amino acids: CAATGTEAYEQYF.

At least ten counts were recorded for this clonotype. The chain links TRBV6-4 to TRBJ1-1; 7 bases are shared with TRBD1. J was trimmed by 0 bases and V by 6 bases; bases with no gene match: 7. The germline CDR1 and CDR2 sequences are MRHNA and SNTAGT. The CDR3 runs 15 residues. CDR3 DNA: TGTGCCAGCAGCCGGGACAGTGGGGTGAACACTGAAGCTTTCTTT. Translation: CASSRDSGVNTEAFF.

In this sample, this clonotype turned up many times. This sequence joins TRBV11-2 and TRBJ1-4, with D perhaps matching TRBD1 (5 bases). Germline assignment: CDR1 SGHAT and CDR2 FQNNGV. The CDR3 totals 16 residues. V was trimmed by 0 bases and J by 0 bases, leaving 8 bases between them. This CDR3 is CASSLDRGATNEKLFF. CDR3 nucleotide sequence: TGTGCCAGCAGCTTAGATCGGGGGGCAACTAATGAAAAACTGTTTTTT.